A selection of T cell receptor beta chains follows, all from one sample in a study of early T cells in non-severe SARS-CoV-2 infection. One entry per CDR3 protein, called by TCRdb with MiXCR from the 5' RACE reads. The sample consists of 100,000 to 150,000 distinct CDR3 sequences, under 15% of them appearing once. The sequenced material came from whole blood. The receptors were sampled from an adult who was a healthcare worker with PCR-confirmed SARS-CoV-2 infection or an uninfected control (not recorded which). Both conserved end residues are part of each CDR3.

length,J,V,CDR3
14,TRBJ1-6,TRBV18,CASSPERVDSPLHF
15,TRBJ2-3,TRBV5-1,CASSPLDRGTDTQYF
15,TRBJ2-1,TRBV3-1,CASSLSGYSYNEQFF
13,TRBJ1-3,TRBV30,CAWSVSIGNTIYF
13,TRBJ2-7,TRBV6-6,CASSPTGLYEQYF
17,TRBJ2-1,TRBV5-4,CASSPEWAENIYNEQFF
13,TRBJ1-5,TRBV5-5,CASSSQGHQPQHF
15,TRBJ1-3,TRBV3-1,CASTLTTEGGNTIYF
13,TRBJ2-1,TRBV24-1,CATSESIHNEQFF
14,TRBJ2-7,TRBV20-1,CSASARFLSYEQYF
14,TRBJ2-7,TRBV10-3,CAISGQIDSYEQYF
15,TRBJ2-7,TRBV20-1,CSARDSSYLSYEQYF
16,TRBJ1-1,TRBV15,CATSRSPGGLNTEAFF
15,TRBJ1-2,TRBV6-2/TRBV6-3,CASLATGTGAYGYTF
11,TRBJ2-7,TRBV29-1,CSVRGTREQYF
13,TRBJ2-7,TRBV6-6,CASSEPEDNEQYF
14,TRBJ1-3,TRBV7-3,CASSNPGQGRTIYF
17,TRBJ2-2,TRBV18,CASSPKGEAANTGELFF
15,TRBJ2-3,TRBV12-3/TRBV12-4,CASSQSGGITDTQYF
14,TRBJ1-6,TRBV3-1,CASSPGQRSSPLHF
16,TRBJ2-5,TRBV6-5,CASGALDRRDGETQYF
12,TRBJ1-1,TRBV29-1,CSARTENTEAFF
16,TRBJ2-3,TRBV3-1,CASSQSWGQALDMQYF
15,TRBJ1-2,TRBV30,CAWTAGGLFRYGYTF